Listed below are T cell receptor beta chains from one sample, sequenced in a study of T cell responses to AZD1222 COVID-19 vaccine. Clones were sequenced by immunoSEQ multiplex PCR, and TCRdb holds only the in-frame ones, with some missing. Here the sample spans 130,000 or so clones, roughly 93% being singletons. The input for sequencing was peripheral blood, taken on day 0 of AZD1222 vaccination. The receptors derive from an adult in good health. CDR3s include the opening cysteine and the closing phenylalanine or tryptophan. D genes are given only for firm matches. Clone size appears in some rows only: once, few, many, or a class for an expanded clone.

clone size,V gene,J gene,D gene,CDR3 protein,CDR3 DNA
few,TRBV5-4,TRBJ2-1,.,CASSLLGRAESYNEQFF,TGTGCCAGCAGCCTACTAGGACGGGCTGAATCCTACAATGAGCAGTTCTTC
.,TRBV7-2,TRBJ2-5,.,CASSLRYQETQYF,TGTGCCAGCAGCTTACGGTACCAAGAGACCCAGTACTTC
.,TRBV28,TRBJ2-3,.,CASSVRGVRDTQYF,TGTGCCAGCAGTGTCAGGGGGGTTAGGGATACGCAGTATTTT
once,TRBV9,TRBJ2-2,.,CASSVESQHNGELFF,TGTGCCAGCAGCGTAGAATCGCAGCATAACGGGGAGCTGTTTTTT
.,TRBV18,TRBJ2-5,TRBD1,CASSPQQGAQETQYF,TGTGCCAGCTCACCCCAACAGGGGGCGCAAGAGACCCAGTACTTC
once,TRBV18,TRBJ1-1,TRBD1,CASSPFRDRVGATEAFF,TGTGCCAGCTCACCCTTTAGGGACAGGGTCGGGGCCACTGAAGCTTTCTTT
.,TRBV9,TRBJ2-5,.,CASSVAVKGRTGPMDETQYF,TGTGCCAGCAGCGTAGCCGTTAAGGGGAGGACAGGCCCTATGGACGAGACCCAGTACTTC
once,TRBV18,TRBJ1-2,.,CASSPPRGPSYGYTF,TGTGCCAGCTCACCGCCGCGGGGGCCTAGCTATGGCTACACCTTC
.,TRBV7-8,TRBJ2-3,.,CASSLRLVPDTQYF,TGTGCCAGCAGCTTAAGACTAGTTCCAGATACGCAGTATTTT
once,TRBV15,TRBJ1-4,TRBD1,CATSRDSRTGEKLFF,TGTGCCACCAGCAGAGATTCGAGGACAGGGGAAAAACTGTTTTTT
.,TRBV10-2,TRBJ1-1,TRBD1,CASIGQGRTEAFF,TGCGCCAGTATAGGACAGGGGAGGACTGAAGCTTTCTTT
.,TRBV7-8,TRBJ1-5,.,CASSYQGKPQHF,TGTGCCAGCAGCTACCAGGGTAAGCCCCAGCATTTT
.,TRBV30,TRBJ1-1,.,CAFAPRTEAFF,TGTGCCTTCGCCCCGAGGACTGAAGCTTTCTTT
.,TRBV9,TRBJ1-1,.,CASSLSIDLNTEAFF,TGTGCCAGCAGCCTATCTATCGACTTGAACACTGAAGCTTTCTTT
.,TRBV4-1,TRBJ1-2,TRBD1,CASSQDTGRGYYGYTF,TGCGCCAGCAGCCAAGATACTGGCAGGGGGTACTATGGCTACACCTTC
.,TRBV6-5,TRBJ2-3,TRBD1,CASSLDRSTDTQYF,TGTGCCAGCAGTTTGGACAGGTCCACAGATACGCAGTATTTT
.,TRBV27,TRBJ1-2,.,CASSAGSRNGYTF,TGTGCCAGCAGCGCAGGGAGTCGCAATGGCTACACCTTC
.,TRBV4-1,TRBJ2-3,.,CASSHPLRRDTQYF,TGCGCCAGCAGCCATCCGCTTCGGCGAGATACGCAGTATTTT
.,TRBV7-2,TRBJ1-2,TRBD1,CASSLSSGGYGYTF,TGTGCCAGCAGCTTATCTTCAGGGGGCTATGGCTACACCTTC
.,TRBV18,TRBJ2-5,.,CASSRETHLQETQYF,TGTGCCAGCTCCCGGGAGACTCACCTCCAAGAGACCCAGTACTTC
.,TRBV7-8,TRBJ2-7,TRBD2,CASLPQPSGYEQYF,TGTGCCAGCCTTCCCCAGCCTAGCGGCTACGAGCAGTACTTC
.,TRBV7-9,TRBJ2-1,.,CASSVTSSYNEQFF,TGTGCCAGCAGCGTAACAAGCTCCTACAATGAGCAGTTCTTC
.,TRBV6-5,TRBJ2-2,.,CASSRGNTGELFF,TGTGCCAGCAGTAGGGGGAACACCGGGGAGCTGTTTTTT
.,TRBV9,TRBJ2-7,.,CASSVGGMDLSYEQYF,TGTGCCAGCAGCGTGGGGGGCATGGACCTCTCCTACGAGCAGTACTTC
.,TRBV6-5,TRBJ1-2,TRBD1,CASSSGQGAGGYTF,TGTGCCAGCAGTTCAGGACAGGGGGCGGGTGGCTACACCTTC
.,TRBV7-2,TRBJ2-4,.,CASSILGGNIQYF,TGTGCCAGCAGCATACTAGGGGGGAACATTCAGTACTTC
.,TRBV5-5,TRBJ2-1,.,CASSRDQSSYNEQFF,TGTGCCAGCAGCCGGGACCAGAGCTCCTACAATGAGCAGTTCTTC
.,TRBV5-1,TRBJ2-3,.,CASSLQGATDTQYF,TGCGCCAGCAGCCTCCAAGGCGCCACAGATACGCAGTATTTT
.,TRBV29-1,TRBJ1-2,TRBD1,CSVGTGGNYGYTF,TGCAGCGTTGGGACAGGGGGAAACTATGGCTACACCTTC
once,TRBV30,TRBJ1-2,TRBD1,CAWSGQGGSGYTF,TGTGCCTGGAGTGGGCAGGGGGGGAGCGGCTACACCTTC
.,TRBV11-2,TRBJ1-2,.,CASSLVPANYGYTF,TGTGCCAGCAGCTTAGTGCCGGCTAACTATGGCTACACCTTC
.,TRBV4-2,TRBJ2-5,TRBD2,CASSHGGAETQYF,TGTGCCAGCAGCCACGGGGGGGCAGAGACCCAGTACTTC
.,TRBV5-1,TRBJ2-3,TRBD1,CASSFRDRASTDTQYF,TGCGCCAGCAGCTTCCGGGACAGGGCTAGCACAGATACGCAGTATTTT
.,TRBV2,TRBJ2-7,TRBD2,CASAPGLATKTPYEQYF,TGTGCCAGCGCCCCGGGACTAGCTACCAAAACACCCTACGAGCAGTACTTC
.,TRBV3-1/TRBV3-2,TRBJ1-5,.,CASSRGTRGGGNQPQHF,TGTGCCAGCAGCCGGGGGACACGGGGAGGGGGCAATCAGCCCCAGCATTTT
.,TRBV15,TRBJ1-2,.,CATSRTLEAGYTF,TGTGCCACCAGCAGGACCCTGGAGGCTGGCTACACCTTC
.,TRBV4-3,TRBJ2-7,TRBD2,CASSSGTSGTYEQYF,TGCGCCAGCAGCTCAGGGACTAGCGGAACCTACGAGCAGTACTTC
.,TRBV30,TRBJ2-5,.,CAWSVSAQETQYF,TGTGCCTGGAGTGTTAGTGCGCAAGAGACCCAGTACTTC
.,TRBV4-1,TRBJ1-2,.,CASSQEGETYGGYTF,TGCGCCAGCAGCCAAGAAGGGGAAACCTATGGTGGCTACACCTTC
.,TRBV25-1,TRBJ1-1,.,CASSGVSYLNTEAFF,TGTGCCAGCAGTGGGGTCTCATACCTCAACACTGAAGCTTTCTTT
.,TRBV28,TRBJ1-5,.,CASSPDDQGPYQPQHF,TGTGCCAGCAGTCCAGACGACCAGGGGCCGTATCAGCCCCAGCATTTT
.,TRBV7-2,TRBJ1-1,.,CASSLHPTLEAFF,TGTGCCAGCAGCCTCCACCCAACCCTAGAAGCTTTCTTT
.,TRBV10-3,TRBJ1-5,TRBD1,CAVGGQENQPQHF,TGTGCCGTGGGAGGACAGGAAAATCAGCCCCAGCATTTT
.,TRBV5-4,TRBJ2-3,TRBD2,CASSPGPNFGTSGTDTQYF,TGTGCCAGCAGCCCGGGGCCTAATTTCGGGACTAGCGGCACAGATACGCAGTATTTT
.,TRBV5-8,TRBJ2-6,.,CASSRGPPGANVLTF,TGTGCCAGCAGCCGGGGCCCGCCCGGGGCCAACGTCCTGACTTTC
.,TRBV5-6,TRBJ1-1,TRBD1,CASSSLRQGGNTEAFF,TGTGCCAGCAGCTCACTCCGACAGGGAGGTAACACTGAAGCTTTCTTT
.,TRBV4-1,TRBJ2-1,TRBD2,CASSQAGTSGINEQFF,TGCGCCAGCAGCCAAGCCGGGACTAGCGGGATTAATGAGCAGTTCTTC
.,TRBV19,TRBJ1-2,.,CASSPRTAANYGYTF,TGTGCCAGTAGTCCCAGGACAGCTGCTAACTATGGCTACACCTTC
.,TRBV10-3,TRBJ2-5,TRBD1,CAISELPGGETQYF,TGTGCCATCAGTGAGTTACCAGGGGGAGAGACCCAGTACTTC
.,TRBV12-3/TRBV12-4,TRBJ2-1,.,CASRGTRGNEQFF,TGTGCCAGCAGGGGGACCCGCGGGAATGAGCAGTTCTTC
.,TRBV6-2/TRBV6-3,TRBJ2-1,TRBD1,CASSPQGALNEQFF,TGTGCCAGCAGCCCACAGGGGGCGTTGAATGAGCAGTTCTTC
.,TRBV7-2,TRBJ2-1,.,CASSWDSSSYNEQFF,TGTGCCAGCAGCTGGGACTCAAGCTCCTACAATGAGCAGTTCTTC